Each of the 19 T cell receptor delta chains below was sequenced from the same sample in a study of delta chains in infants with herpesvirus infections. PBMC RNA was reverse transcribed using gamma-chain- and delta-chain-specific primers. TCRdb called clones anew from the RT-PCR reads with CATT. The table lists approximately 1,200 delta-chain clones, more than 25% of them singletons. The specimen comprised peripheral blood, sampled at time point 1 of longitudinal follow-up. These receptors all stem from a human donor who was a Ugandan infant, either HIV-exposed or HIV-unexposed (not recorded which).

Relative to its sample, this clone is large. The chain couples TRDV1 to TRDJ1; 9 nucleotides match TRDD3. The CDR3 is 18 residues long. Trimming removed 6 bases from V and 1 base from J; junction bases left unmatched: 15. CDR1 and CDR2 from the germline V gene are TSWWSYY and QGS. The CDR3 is CALGEAGDTPKITDKLIF. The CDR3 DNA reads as TGTGCTCTTGGCGAGGCGGGGGATACCCCTAAGATCACCGATAAACTCATCTTT.

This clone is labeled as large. For the CDR3, the DNA is TGTGCTCTTGGGAGTGATAGTACTGGGGGTTCCACCGATAAACTCATCTTT. Translating it yields CALGSDSTGGSTDKLIF. J is TRDJ1 and V is TRDV1; 8 bases are shared with TRDD3. The germline V gene encodes CDR1 TSWWSYY and CDR2 QGS. CDR3 length: 17 amino acids. J was trimmed by 1 base and V by 5 bases; bases with no gene match: 12.

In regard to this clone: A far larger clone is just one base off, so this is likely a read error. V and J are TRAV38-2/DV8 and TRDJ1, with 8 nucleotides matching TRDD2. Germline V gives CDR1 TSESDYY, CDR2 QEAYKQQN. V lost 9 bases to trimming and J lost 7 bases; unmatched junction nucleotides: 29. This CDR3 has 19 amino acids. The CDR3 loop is CACLPTPCLSPSYPAKLIF. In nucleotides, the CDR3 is TGTGCTTGTCTTCCTACGCCCTGCTTATCCCCCTCTTATCCCGCTAAACTCATCTTT.

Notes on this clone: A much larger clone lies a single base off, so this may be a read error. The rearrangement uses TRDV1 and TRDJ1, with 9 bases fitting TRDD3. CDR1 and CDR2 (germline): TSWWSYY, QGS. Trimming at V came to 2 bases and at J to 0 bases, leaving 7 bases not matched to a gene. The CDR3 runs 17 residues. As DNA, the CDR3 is TGTGCTCTTGGGGAATATCCCCCTGGGGGATACACCGATAAACTCATCTTT. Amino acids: CALGEYPPGGYTDKLIF.

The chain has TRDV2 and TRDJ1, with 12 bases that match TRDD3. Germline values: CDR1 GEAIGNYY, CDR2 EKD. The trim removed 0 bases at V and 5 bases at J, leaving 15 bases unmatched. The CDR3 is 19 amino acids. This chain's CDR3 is CACDTVIPGGYVSRDKLIF. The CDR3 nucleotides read TGTGCCTGTGACACCGTAATCCCTGGGGGATACGTTTCTAGGGATAAACTCATCTTT.

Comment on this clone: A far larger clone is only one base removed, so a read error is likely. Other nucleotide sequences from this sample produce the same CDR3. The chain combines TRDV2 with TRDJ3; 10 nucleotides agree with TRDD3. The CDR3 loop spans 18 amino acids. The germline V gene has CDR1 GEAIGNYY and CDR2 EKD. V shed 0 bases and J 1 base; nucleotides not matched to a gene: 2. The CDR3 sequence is CACDTVLGDSWDTRQMFF. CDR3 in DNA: TGTGCCTGTGACACCGTACTGGGGGATTCCTGGGACACCCGACAGATGTTTTTC.

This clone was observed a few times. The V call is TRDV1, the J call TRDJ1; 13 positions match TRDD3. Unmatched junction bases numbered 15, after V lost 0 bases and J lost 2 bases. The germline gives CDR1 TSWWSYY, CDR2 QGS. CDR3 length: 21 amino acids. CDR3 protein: CALGELVPLLGDTRGTDKLIF. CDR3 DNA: TGTGCTCTTGGGGAACTAGTTCCCTTACTGGGGGATACGCGGGGTACCGATAAACTCATCTTT.

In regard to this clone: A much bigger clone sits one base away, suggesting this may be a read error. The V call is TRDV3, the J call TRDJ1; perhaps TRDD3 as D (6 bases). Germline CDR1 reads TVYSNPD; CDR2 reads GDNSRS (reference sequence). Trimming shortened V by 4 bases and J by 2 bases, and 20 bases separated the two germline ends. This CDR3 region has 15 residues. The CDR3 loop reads CASGEGIFRTDKLIF. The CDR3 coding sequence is TGTGCCTCCGGGGAAGGGATATTTCGAACCGATAAACTCATCTTT. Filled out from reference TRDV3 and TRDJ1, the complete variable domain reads CDKVTQSSPDQTVASGSEVVLLCTYDTVYSNPDLFWYRIRPDYSFQFVFYGDNSRSEGADFTQGRFSVKHILTQKAFHLVISPVRTEDSATYYCASGEGIFRTDKLIFGKGTRVTVEP.

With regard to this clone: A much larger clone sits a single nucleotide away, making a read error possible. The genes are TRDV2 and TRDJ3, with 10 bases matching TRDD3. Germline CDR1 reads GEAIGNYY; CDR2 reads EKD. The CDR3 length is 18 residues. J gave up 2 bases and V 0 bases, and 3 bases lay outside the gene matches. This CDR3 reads CACDTLGDSPWDTRQMFF. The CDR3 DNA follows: TGTGCCTGTGACACCCTGGGGGATAGCCCCTGGGACACCCGACAGATGTTTTTC.

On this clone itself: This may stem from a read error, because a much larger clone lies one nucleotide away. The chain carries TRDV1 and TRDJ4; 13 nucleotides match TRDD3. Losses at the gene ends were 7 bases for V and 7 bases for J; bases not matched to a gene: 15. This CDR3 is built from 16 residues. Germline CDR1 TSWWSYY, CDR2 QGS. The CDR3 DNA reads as TGTGCTCTTGTGTCCCCGAGTACTGGGGGATACGGAATCCTGATCTTT. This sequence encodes CALVSPSTGGYGILIF.

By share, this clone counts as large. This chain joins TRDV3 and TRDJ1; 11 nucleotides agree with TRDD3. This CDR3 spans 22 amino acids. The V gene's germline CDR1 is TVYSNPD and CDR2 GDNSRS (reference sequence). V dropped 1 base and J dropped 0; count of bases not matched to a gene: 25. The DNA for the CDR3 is TGTGCCTTTACCCTCCCTCCTCACTACCCCTACTGGGGGATATGGGACACCGATAAACTCATCTTT. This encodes CAFTLPPHYPYWGIWDTDKLIF.

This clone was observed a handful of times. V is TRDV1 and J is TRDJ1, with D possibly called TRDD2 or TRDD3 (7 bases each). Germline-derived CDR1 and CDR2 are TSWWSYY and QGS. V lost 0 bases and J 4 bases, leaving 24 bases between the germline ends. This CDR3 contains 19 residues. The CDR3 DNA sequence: TGTGCTCTTGGGGAACTTGGCTTTCCTACCGGAGGGGATAGCGATAAACTCATCTTT. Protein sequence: CALGELGFPTGGDSDKLIF.

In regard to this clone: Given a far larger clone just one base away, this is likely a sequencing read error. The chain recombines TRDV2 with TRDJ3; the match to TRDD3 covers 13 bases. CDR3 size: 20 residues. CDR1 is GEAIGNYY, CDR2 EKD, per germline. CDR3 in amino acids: CACDTVLGDTGSWDTRQLFF. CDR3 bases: TGTGCCTGTGACACCGTACTGGGGGATACGGGGTCCTGGGACACCCGACAGTTGTTTTTC.

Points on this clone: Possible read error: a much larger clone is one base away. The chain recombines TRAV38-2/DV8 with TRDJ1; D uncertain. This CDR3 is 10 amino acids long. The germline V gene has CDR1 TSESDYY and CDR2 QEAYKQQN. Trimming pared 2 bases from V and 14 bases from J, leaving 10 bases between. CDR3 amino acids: CAYRSGLLIF. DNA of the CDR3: TGTGCTTATAGGAGTGGCTTGCTGATCTTT.

CDR3 in DNA: TGTGCTCTTGGGGGACTCTCTACCCGAATGCCTTCCTACGTCGTGGGGGACCCTGAACTCATCTTT. This encodes CALGGLSTRMPSYVVGDPELIF. The rearrangement joins TRDV1 to TRDJ1; the match to TRDD2 covers 9 bases. The trim removed 4 bases at V and 9 bases at J, leaving 33 bases unmatched. The CDR3 has 22 residues. Germline CDR1 and CDR2: TSWWSYY and QGS.

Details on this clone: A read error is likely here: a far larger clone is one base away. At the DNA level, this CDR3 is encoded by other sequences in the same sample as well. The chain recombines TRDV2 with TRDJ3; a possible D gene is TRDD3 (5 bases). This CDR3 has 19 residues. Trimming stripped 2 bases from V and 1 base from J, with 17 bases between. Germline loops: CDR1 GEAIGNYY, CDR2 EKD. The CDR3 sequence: CACDKRGGSSSWDTRQMFF. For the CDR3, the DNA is TGTGCCTGTGACAAACGCGGGGGGTCGAGTTCCTGGGACACCCGACAGATGTTTTTC.

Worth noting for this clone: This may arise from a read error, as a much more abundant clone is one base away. The CDR3 here is CACDPVPSSYWGSPDRPLDRDTRQMFF. DNA for the CDR3: TGTGCCTGTGACCCGGTACCTTCCTCCTACTGGGGATCTCCGGATAGACCCCTAGACAGGGACACCCGACAGATGTTTTTC. The chain couples TRDV2 to TRDJ3; D may match TRDD2 or TRDD3 (7 bases each). Per germline, CDR1 GEAIGNYY and CDR2 EKD. The CDR3 is 27 amino acids. Trimming took 3 bases from V and 5 from J, leaving 46 bases between them.

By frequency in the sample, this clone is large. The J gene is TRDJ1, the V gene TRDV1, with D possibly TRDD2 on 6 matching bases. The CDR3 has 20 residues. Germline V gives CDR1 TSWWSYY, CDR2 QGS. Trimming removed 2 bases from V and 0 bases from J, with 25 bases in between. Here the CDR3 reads CALGENGLFLNTGYTDKLIF. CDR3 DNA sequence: TGTGCTCTTGGGGAAAATGGGTTATTCCTAAACACTGGCTACACCGATAAACTCATCTTT.

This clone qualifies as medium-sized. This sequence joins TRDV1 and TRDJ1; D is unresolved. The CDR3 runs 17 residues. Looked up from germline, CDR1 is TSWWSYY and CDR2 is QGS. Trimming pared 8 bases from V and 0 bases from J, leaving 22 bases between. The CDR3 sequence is CALRWCGHFPYTDKLIF. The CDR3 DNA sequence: TGTGCTCTTCGGTGGTGTGGTCATTTCCCGTACACCGATAAACTCATCTTT.